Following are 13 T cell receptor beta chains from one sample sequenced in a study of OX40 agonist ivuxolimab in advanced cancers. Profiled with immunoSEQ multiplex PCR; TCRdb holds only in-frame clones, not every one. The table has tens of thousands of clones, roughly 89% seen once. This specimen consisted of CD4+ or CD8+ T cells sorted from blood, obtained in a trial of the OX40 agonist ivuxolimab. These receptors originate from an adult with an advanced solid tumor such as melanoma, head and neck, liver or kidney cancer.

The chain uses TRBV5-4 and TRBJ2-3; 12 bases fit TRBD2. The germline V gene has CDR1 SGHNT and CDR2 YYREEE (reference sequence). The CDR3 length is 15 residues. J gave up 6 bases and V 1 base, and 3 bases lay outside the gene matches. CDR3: CASSLTSGGMDTQYF. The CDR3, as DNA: TGTGCCAGCAGCTTGACTAGCGGGGGGATGGATACGCAGTATTTT. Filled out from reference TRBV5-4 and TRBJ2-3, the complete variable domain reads ETGVTQSPTHLIKTRGQQVTLRCSSQSGHNTVSWYQQALGQGPQFIFQYYREEENGRGNFPPRFSGLQFPNYSSELNVNALELDDSALYLCASSLTSGGMDTQYFGPGTRLTVL.

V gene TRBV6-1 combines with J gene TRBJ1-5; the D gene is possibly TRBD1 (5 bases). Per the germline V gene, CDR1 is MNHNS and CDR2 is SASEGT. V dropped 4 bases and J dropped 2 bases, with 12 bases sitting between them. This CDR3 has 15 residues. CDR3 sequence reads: CASSVRGAGNQPQHF. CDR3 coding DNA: TGTGCCAGCAGTGTGAGAGGGGCGGGCAATCAGCCCCAGCATTTT.

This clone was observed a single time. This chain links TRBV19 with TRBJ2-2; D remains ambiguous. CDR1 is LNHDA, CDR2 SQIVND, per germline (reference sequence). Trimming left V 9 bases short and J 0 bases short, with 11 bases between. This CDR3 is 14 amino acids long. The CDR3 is CASGDTANTGELFF. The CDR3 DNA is TGTGCCAGCGGAGACACTGCGAACACCGGGGAGCTGTTTTTT.

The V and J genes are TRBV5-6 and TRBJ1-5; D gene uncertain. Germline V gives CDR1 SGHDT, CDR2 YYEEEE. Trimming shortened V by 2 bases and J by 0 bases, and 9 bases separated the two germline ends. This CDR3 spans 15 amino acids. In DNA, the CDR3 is TGTGCCAGCAGCTTCCGGGAGAATAGCAATCAGCCCCAGCATTTT. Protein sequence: CASSFRENSNQPQHF.

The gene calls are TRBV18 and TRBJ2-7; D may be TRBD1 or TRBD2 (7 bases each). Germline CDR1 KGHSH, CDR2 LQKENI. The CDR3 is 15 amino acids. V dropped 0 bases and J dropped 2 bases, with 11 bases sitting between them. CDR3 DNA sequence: TGTGCCAGCTCACCACCGGGAGGGGGCACCTACGAGCAGTACTTC. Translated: CASSPPGGGTYEQYF.

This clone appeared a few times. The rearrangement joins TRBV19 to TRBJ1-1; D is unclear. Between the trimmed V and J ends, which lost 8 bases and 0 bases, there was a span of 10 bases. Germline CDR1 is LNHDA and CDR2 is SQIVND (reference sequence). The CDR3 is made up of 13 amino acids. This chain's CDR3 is CASLGRVNTEAFF. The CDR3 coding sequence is TGTGCCAGTCTCGGACGGGTGAACACTGAAGCTTTCTTT.

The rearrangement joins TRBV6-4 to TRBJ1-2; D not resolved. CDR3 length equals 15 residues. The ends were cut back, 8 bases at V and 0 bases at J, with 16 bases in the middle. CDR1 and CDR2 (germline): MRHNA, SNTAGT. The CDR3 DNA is TGTGCCAGCTCCCGGGAGGCGGGCGCTAACTATGGCTACACCTTC. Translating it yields CASSREAGANYGYTF.

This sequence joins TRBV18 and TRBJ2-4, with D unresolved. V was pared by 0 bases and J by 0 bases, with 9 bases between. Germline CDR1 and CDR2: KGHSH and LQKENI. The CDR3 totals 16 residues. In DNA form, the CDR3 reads TGTGCCAGCTCACCACCGGGAAGATTAGCCAAAAACATTCAGTACTTC. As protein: CASSPPGRLAKNIQYF.

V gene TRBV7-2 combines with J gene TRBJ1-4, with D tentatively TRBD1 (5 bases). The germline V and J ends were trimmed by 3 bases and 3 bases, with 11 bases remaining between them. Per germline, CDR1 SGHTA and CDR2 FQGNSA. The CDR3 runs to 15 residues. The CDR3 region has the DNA TGTGCCAGCAGCTTTCAAGCGGGGGCTAATGAAAAACTGTTTTTT. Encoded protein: CASSFQAGANEKLFF.

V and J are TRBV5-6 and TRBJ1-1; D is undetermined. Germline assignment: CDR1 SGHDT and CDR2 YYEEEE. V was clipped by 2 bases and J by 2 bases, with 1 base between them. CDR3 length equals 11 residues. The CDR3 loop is CASSFNTEAFF. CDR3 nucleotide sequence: TGTGCCAGCAGCTTTAACACTGAAGCTTTCTTT. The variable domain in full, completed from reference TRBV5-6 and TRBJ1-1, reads DAGVTQSPTHLIKTRGQQVTLRCSPKSGHDTVSWYQQALGQGPQFIFQYYEEEERQRGNFPDRFSGHQFPNYSSELNVNALLLGDSALYLCASSFNTEAFFGQGTRLTVV.

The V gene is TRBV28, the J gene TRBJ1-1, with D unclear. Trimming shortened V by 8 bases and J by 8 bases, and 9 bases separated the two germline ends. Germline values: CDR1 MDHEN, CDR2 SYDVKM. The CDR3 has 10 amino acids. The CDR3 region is CASFGPEAFF. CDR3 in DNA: TGTGCCAGCTTCGGACCCGAAGCTTTCTTT.

The CDR3 region has the DNA TGTGCCAGCAGCTTGGGTCAGGAGAACACTGAAGCTTTCTTT. Translated, it gives CASSLGQENTEAFF. The rearrangement uses TRBV5-4 and TRBJ1-1; unclear D gene. Trimming removed 0 bases at V and 1 base at J, with 7 bases between. CDR1 is SGHNT, CDR2 YYREEE, per germline (reference sequence). The CDR3 contains 14 residues.

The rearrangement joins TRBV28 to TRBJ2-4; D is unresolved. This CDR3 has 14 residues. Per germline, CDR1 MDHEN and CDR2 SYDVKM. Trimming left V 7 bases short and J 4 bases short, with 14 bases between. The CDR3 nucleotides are TGTGCCAGCAAAACTGACACTTCTAAAAACATTCAGTACTTC. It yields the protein CASKTDTSKNIQYF.